These 5 T cell receptor beta chains came from one sample sequenced in a study of T cells in Graves' hyperthyroidism and ophthalmopathy. Amplification of TCR beta CDR3 regions used RNA as the template. HTBI primers drove first-round RT-PCR of the TCR CDR3. In TCRdb, the multiplex PCR reads were re-called with MiXCR into one record per CDR3 protein. The sample records fewer than 550,000 distinct CDR3 sequences, roughly a quarter being singletons. Source material: blood. The receptors stem from a woman aged 25 to 45 with Graves' ophthalmopathy.

This clonotype was seen a few times. V is TRBV11-2 and J is TRBJ2-4, with D possibly TRBD2 on 6 matching bases. V was trimmed by 4 bases and J by 8 bases, leaving 24 bases between them. This CDR3 contains 17 residues. The germline gives CDR1 SGHAT, CDR2 FQNNGV. CDR3 protein: CASSSLGVVREADIQYF. The CDR3 nucleotides are TGTGCCAGCAGCTCCCTCGGAGTGGTCAGGGAGGCGGACATTCAGTACTTC. The whole variable domain, remainder taken from reference TRBV11-2 and TRBJ2-4, is EAGVAQSPRYKIIEKRQSVAFWCNPISGHATLYWYQQILGQGPKLLIQFQNNGVVDDSQLPKDRFSAERLKGVDSTLKIQPAKLEDSAVYLCASSSLGVVREADIQYFGAGTRLSVL.

This clonotype was detected many times. V usage is TRBV28 and J usage is TRBJ2-5, with 7 bases matching TRBD1. Germline values: CDR1 MDHEN, CDR2 SYDVKM. V lost 0 bases, J lost 5 bases, and 12 bases stayed unmatched. The CDR3 is 17 residues long. Written as DNA, the CDR3 is TGTGCCAGCAGTTTATGGGAGACCAAGGGCAGGGGGGAGACCCAGTACTTC. This gives the protein CASSLWETKGRGETQYF.

In this sample, this clonotype turned up many times. The chain has TRBV20-1 and TRBJ1-2; TRBD1 is a possible D gene (5 bases). This CDR3 has 15 amino acids. Trimming stripped 1 base from V and 4 bases from J, with 16 bases between. Germline V lookup: CDR1 DFQATT, CDR2 SNEGSKA (reference sequence). In DNA form, the CDR3 reads TGCAGTGCTAGAGCCCTTACCGGGACCCCCTATGGCTACACCTTC. Its translation is CSARALTGTPYGYTF.

This clonotype turned up a few times. This rearrangement joins TRBV5-5 to TRBJ2-7, with no clear D. Germline V gene lookup returns CDR1 SGHKS and CDR2 YYEKEE (reference sequence). V was shortened by 1 base and J by 3 bases, with 17 bases between the two germline ends. The CDR3 spans 16 residues. The CDR3 region is CASSLYVGNRNYEQYF. Written as DNA, the CDR3 is TGTGCCAGCAGCTTGTATGTTGGGAATAGGAACTACGAGCAGTACTTC.

This clonotype was seen many times. The chain couples TRBV30 to TRBJ1-3; D gene unclear. Germline loops: CDR1 GTSNPN, CDR2 SVGIG (reference sequence). Trimming took off 3 bases at V and 0 bases at J, with 9 bases between the two ends. The CDR3 is made up of 14 amino acids. The CDR3 region has the DNA TGTGCCTGGAGCCAGGACCGCTCTGGAAACACCATATATTTT. It yields the protein CAWSQDRSGNTIYF.